This T cell receptor beta chain derives from a study of blood T cell repertoires in COVID-19 (dated by TCRdb to 2020 to 2021). About the full investigation: Collaborator samples came from the United States, Italy and Spain and covered acute and convalescent phases of COVID-19. The prospective study material was composed of cDNA or gDNA derived from T cells, B-cell-depleted T cells, or PBMCs. Deeply sampled blood TCRbeta repertoires from subjects exposed to, actively infected with, or recovered from COVID-19 were included in the dataset. The repertoires were released in a freely available public database meant as a resource for research on the immune response to SARS-CoV-2. Samples came from the ongoing ImmuneRACE study (first 160 participants) plus 1,254 subjects from 6 global collaborators. Nearly every sample came with metadata listing a de-identified subject ID, COVID-19 status, age in years and sex. Where HLA class I and class II types were available, the types were taken from metadata supplied by the sample provider, not from assay-based typing. The full study reports these points: How much clinical and demographic metadata was included differed by source and by participant, and the metadata was provided uncurated.

TCRbeta CDR3 regions were amplified from genomic DNA by means of the immunoSEQ Assay, a bias-controlled multiplex PCR. The paper's data handling went like this. The number of nucleated cells in each sample was estimated from the amplification of reference gene primers within the assay. To quantify the absolute abundance of each unique TCRbeta CDR3 rearrangement, sequence reads were collapsed and filtered. For each sample, productive Simpson clonality was calculated as the square root of Simpson's diversity index over productive rearrangements. What TCRdb holds here is the immuneACCESS table cut down to in-frame rearrangements. Part of the clones is not present; checked against another copy, under half of the missing clones reflect an unresolved V gene, and the others are unexplained. V, J and clone size are those of that table, while D and trimming were read from the DNA. The sample table shows roughly 200,000 clones, and roughly 82% are seen once. The ten largest account for about 8% of the sample.

V is reduced by 5 bases and J by 1 base, leaving a spacing of 14 bases between them. From its cysteine to its phenylalanine, the CDR3 spans 15 amino acids. Just the 45-base CDR3 DNA is kept, in frame starting at base 1. Looking up the germline V gene (reference sequence) yields CDR1 LNHDA and CDR2 SQIVND. In Seattle, one collaborating source enrolled patients while the infection was active and tracked those patients longitudinally over the course of disease. Each collaborating institution followed its own protocols to collect whole blood in K2EDTA tubes. For TCRbeta analysis, collaborators shipped samples as frozen whole blood, isolated PBMCs, or DNA extracted from either of those sample types. A note on this clone: Its antigen is currently not known. Per-base qualities were not stored, and no clone one base away is much larger.

Sequencing input: peripheral blood. Here the chain combines TRBV19 and TRBJ2-5; the best D guess is TRBD2, with 5 bases matching. The receptor's source is a woman aged 55 to 70 with COVID-19, enrolled during active disease. For the CDR3, the sequence is CASSLEEAAQETQYF. In nucleotides, the sequence is TGTGCCAGTAGTCTTGAGGAGGCGGCCCAAGAGACCCAGTACTTC. When the CDR3 is completed using the reference TRBV19 and TRBJ2-5 genes on either side, the full variable domain is DGGITQSPKYLFRKEGQNVTLSCEQNLNHDAMYWYRQDPGQGLRLIYYSQIVNDFQKGDIAEGYSVSREKKESFPLTVTSAQKNPTAFYLCASSLEEAAQETQYFGPGTRLLVL.